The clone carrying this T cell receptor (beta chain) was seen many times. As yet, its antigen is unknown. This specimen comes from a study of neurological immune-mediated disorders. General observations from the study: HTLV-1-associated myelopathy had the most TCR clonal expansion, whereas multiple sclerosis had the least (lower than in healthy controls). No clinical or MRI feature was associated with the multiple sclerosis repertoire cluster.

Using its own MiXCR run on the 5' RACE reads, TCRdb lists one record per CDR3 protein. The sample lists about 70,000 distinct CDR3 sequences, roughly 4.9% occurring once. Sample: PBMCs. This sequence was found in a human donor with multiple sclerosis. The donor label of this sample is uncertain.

The CDR3 loop is CASRILGTGTDTQYF. The CDR3 DNA reads as TGCGCCAGCAGGATCCTTGGGACAGGCACAGATACGCAGTATTTT. This chain links TRBV5-1 with TRBJ2-3; 7 bases fit TRBD1. V trimming: 5 bases; J trimming: 1 base; junction bases outside the gene matches: 7. CDR1 is SGHRS, CDR2 YFSETQ, per germline. This CDR3 is built from 15 residues.